Included here is one TCR beta chain sequence, with context. Its matching antigen is unknown. Clones were sequenced by immunoSEQ multiplex PCR, and TCRdb holds only the in-frame ones, with some missing. The sample yields tens of thousands of clones, roughly 91% seen once. Germline CDR1 is MNHEY and CDR2 is SMNVEV (reference sequence). The CDR3 has 15 residues. V lost 6 bases, J lost 8 bases, and 9 bases stayed unmatched. This sample was included in a study of OX40 agonist ivuxolimab in advanced cancers. Findings and limits, study-wide: A proportion of nonresponders additionally exhibited low normalized T-cell clonal expansion.

The chain combines TRBV27 with TRBJ1-4; 10 bases map to TRBD1. The material sequenced was CD4+ or CD8+ T cells sorted from blood, taken in a trial of the OX40 agonist ivuxolimab. This TCR came from an adult with an advanced solid tumor such as melanoma, head and neck, liver or kidney cancer. The CDR3 spells CASRLDGTGDEKLFF. CDR3 DNA sequence: TGTGCCAGCAGACTCGACGGGACAGGGGACGAAAAACTGTTTTTT.